The clone carrying this TCR beta chain has ten or more counts. The antigen is not known. The entry originates in a study of T cells after yellow fever vaccination. TCRdb used MiXCR to reprocess the 5' RACE reads, holding one entry per CDR3 protein. The data show about 160,000 distinct CDR3 sequences, with less than 9% seen just once and 2.5% to 3% held by the top ten. Notes on the study in general: One caveat is that FACS-sorted repertoires could contain abundant clonotypes contaminating from the bulk population.

The source material was CD4+ T cells sorted from PBMCs, sampled 4 to 6 days after the first yellow fever vaccination. The TCR sequence derives from a man aged 18 to 29 who received the YFV17D yellow fever vaccine.

CDR3 nucleotides: TGTGCCAGCAGCTGGACAGGGGAGGGTGGCTACACCTTC. It specifies CASSWTGEGGYTF. The V and J genes are TRBV7-2 and TRBJ1-2; 9 bases are a match to TRBD1. Germline V gene data show CDR1 as SGHTA and CDR2 as FQGNSA. V dropped 4 bases and J dropped 7; count of bases not matched to a gene: 4. The CDR3 is made up of 13 amino acids.